The sample holds a few counts of the clone carrying this T cell receptor beta chain. No antigen is known for it. TCRdb itself ran the RT-PCR reads through MiXCR, one entry per CDR3 protein. The sample records hundreds of thousands of distinct CDR3 sequences, over 9.5% being singletons. The data stem from a study of response to subunit inactivated influenza vaccine. Study-wide results and limits: The authors proposed limited new T cell recruitment per seasonal influenza vaccination.

The CDR3 spans 15 residues. From germline, CDR1 is MDHEN and CDR2 SYDVKM. V lost 6 bases, J lost 3 bases, and 7 bases stayed unmatched. The starting material was PBMCs from blood, obtained on the day of vaccination. The chain recombines TRBV28 with TRBJ2-2; 7 bases fit TRBD1. The sequence was obtained from a man aged 45 to 65 who received an inactivated influenza vaccine. CDR3: CASRSGTDYTGELFF. The CDR3 bases are TGTGCCAGCAGGTCCGGGACAGATTACACCGGGGAGCTGTTTTTT.